The 8 T cell receptor beta chains presented below share a single source sample, sequenced in a study of blood T cell repertoires in COVID-19. Produced via immunoSEQ multiplex PCR; TCRdb's table is partial and in-frame only. Here the sample spans hundreds of thousands of clones, about 91% being singletons. Sequencing was carried out using PBMCs or T cells enriched from blood (not recorded which). The receptors come from a woman between 40 and 50 years old who had recovered from COVID-19.

In the case of this clone: The junction departs from the called germline gene at one end, perhaps through a read error. The rearrangement uses TRBV15 and TRBJ2-7; 8 nucleotides match TRBD2. This CDR3 has 16 amino acids. Looked up from germline, CDR1 is LNHNV and CDR2 is YYDKDF (reference sequence). CDR3 sequence: CATSRDSGEISYEQYF. In DNA, the CDR3 is TGTGCCACCAGCCGAGATAGCGGGGAGATCTCCTACGAGCAGTACTTC.

The V call is TRBV5-6, the J call TRBJ2-3; no reliable D call. V lost 1 base to trimming and J lost 2 bases, with 5 bases between them. The CDR3 is made up of 13 amino acids. Germline V gene lookup returns CDR1 SGHDT and CDR2 YYEEEE. CDR3 DNA sequence: TGTGCCAGCAGCTTGCCGTCCACAGATACGCAGTATTTT. It codes for CASSLPSTDTQYF.

The chain links TRBV19 to TRBJ2-1; 10 positions match TRBD2. This CDR3 spans 15 amino acids. CDR1 and CDR2 from the germline V gene are LNHDA and SQIVND (reference sequence). After removal of 4 bases from V and 2 bases from J, the junction contained 2 bases not matched to a gene. CDR3 residues: CASSTGLAAYNEQFF. In nucleotides, the CDR3 is TGTGCCAGTAGTACCGGACTAGCGGCCTACAATGAGCAGTTCTTC.

The table lists this clone with a few counts. This rearrangement joins TRBV28 to TRBJ2-2; D might be TRBD2 (6 bases). V shed 5 bases and J shed 5 bases, with 15 bases lying between them. This CDR3 has 15 residues. Per germline, CDR1 MDHEN and CDR2 SYDVKM. In nucleotides, the CDR3 is TGTGCCAGCAGTAACCGGGACTCATATACCGGGGAGCTGTTTTTT. Translating it yields CASSNRDSYTGELFF. The full variable domain, its missing parts supplied by reference TRBV28 and TRBJ2-2, is DVKVTQSSRYLVKRTGEKVFLECVQDMDHENMFWYRQDPGLGLRLIYFSYDVKMKEKGDIPEGYSVSREKKERFSLILESASTNQTSMYLCASSNRDSYTGELFFGEGSRLTVL.

This clone turned up a few times. V gene TRBV7-2 combines with J gene TRBJ1-5; 9 positions match TRBD1. The CDR3 covers 15 residues. Trimming cost V 3 bases and J 4 bases; bases outside gene matches: 4. The V gene's germline CDR1 is SGHTA and CDR2 FQGNSA. In DNA, the CDR3 is TGTGCCAGCAGCTTCGGGACAGGGCTAAATCAGCCCCAGCATTTT. It specifies CASSFGTGLNQPQHF.

This chain links TRBV5-1 with TRBJ1-3; tentative D call: TRBD1 (6 bases). V lost 0 bases, J lost 0 bases, and 10 bases lay in between. The CDR3 extends over 16 amino acids. The germline gives CDR1 SGHRS, CDR2 YFSETQ. Here the CDR3 reads CASSLEGVSSGNTIYF. The CDR3 DNA reads as TGCGCCAGCAGCTTGGAGGGGGTCAGCTCTGGAAACACCATATATTTT.

The gene calls are TRBV20-1 and TRBJ1-2; D gene unclear. The ends were cut back, 2 bases at V and 9 bases at J, with 10 bases in the middle. The CDR3 length is 11 residues. Germline V gene sequence: CDR1 DFQATT, CDR2 SNEGSKA (reference sequence). As DNA, the CDR3 is TGCAGTGCTAGACAGACTGTGAGCTACACCTTC. It codes for CSARQTVSYTF.

The V gene is TRBV12-3 or TRBV12-4, the J gene TRBJ1-2; 9 bases map to TRBD1. The CDR3 runs 13 residues. J was trimmed by 5 bases and V by 5 bases; bases with no gene match: 3. CDR3 nucleotides: TGTGCCAGCAGTACAGGGGGCGGGTATGGCTACACCTTC. This gives the protein CASSTGGGYGYTF.